The 20 T cell receptor beta chains below all came from one sample that was sequenced in a study of OX40 agonist ivuxolimab in advanced cancers. TCRdb's copy holds only in-frame clones and misses some; the assay was immunoSEQ multiplex PCR. Among around 58,000 clones listed, about 86% were seen once. Sequenced here: CD4+ or CD8+ T cells sorted from blood, sampled in a trial of the OX40 agonist ivuxolimab. Receptors were obtained from an adult with an advanced solid tumor such as melanoma, head and neck, liver or kidney cancer.

The chain recombines TRBV7-2 with TRBJ1-5; possibly TRBD1 for D (6 bases). Trimming removed 1 base from V and 2 bases from J, with 18 bases in between. Germline loops: CDR1 SGHTA, CDR2 FQGNSA. The CDR3 is 18 amino acids. CDR3 DNA: TGTGCCAGCAGCTTAGACCACTCCCAGGACAGCCGCAATCAGCCCCAGCATTTT. This gives the protein CASSLDHSQDSRNQPQHF.

The rearrangement links TRBV5-1 to TRBJ2-1, with 7 positions matching TRBD1. The CDR3 is 15 residues long. Trimming cost V 4 bases and J 4 bases; bases outside gene matches: 8. Germline loops: CDR1 SGHRS, CDR2 YFSETQ. The CDR3 DNA reads as TGCGCCAGCAGCCACAGGGGTCCTGATTACAATGAGCAGTTCTTC. Protein: CASSHRGPDYNEQFF. Filled out from reference TRBV5-1 and TRBJ2-1, the complete variable domain reads KAGVTQTPRYLIKTRGQQVTLSCSPISGHRSVSWYQQTPGQGLQFLFEYFSETQRNKGNFPGRFSGRQFSNSRSEMNVSTLELGDSALYLCASSHRGPDYNEQFFGPGTRLTVL.

The chain recombines TRBV28 with TRBJ2-3; 10 bases are a match to TRBD2. Germline loops: CDR1 MDHEN, CDR2 SYDVKM. With 3 bases clipped from V and 1 base from J, the junction kept 10 bases outside the gene matches. This CDR3 has 18 amino acids. CDR3 DNA: TGTGCCAGCAGTTTTACGCTAGCGGGGGCCCTACGCACAGATACGCAGTATTTT. Protein sequence: CASSFTLAGALRTDTQYF.

The chain combines TRBV4-1 with TRBJ1-2; no firm D call. The CDR3 runs 15 residues. The germline V and J ends were trimmed by 0 bases and 4 bases, with 12 bases remaining between them. The germline V gene has CDR1 MGHRA and CDR2 YSYEKL. The CDR3 region has the DNA TGCGCCAGCAGCCAAGACCCGGTCACTTCCTATGGCTACACCTTC. Protein sequence: CASSQDPVTSYGYTF.

The J gene is TRBJ1-2, the V gene TRBV6-5, with D perhaps TRBD1 (6 bases). V was trimmed by 6 bases and J by 5 bases, leaving 16 bases between them. The CDR3 has 14 amino acids. Per germline, CDR1 MNHEY and CDR2 SVGAGI. CDR3 in amino acids: CASSHGGPGYGYTF. DNA for the CDR3: TGTGCCAGCAGCCACGGGGGCCCGGGGTATGGCTACACCTTC.

The chain combines TRBV7-2 with TRBJ1-5, with 8 bases lining up with TRBD1. CDR3 length equals 16 residues. Trimming took 5 bases from V and 0 from J; bases not matched to a gene: 6. Germline CDR1 SGHTA, CDR2 FQGNSA. This CDR3 reads CASSPMTGVSNQPQHF. DNA for the CDR3: TGTGCCAGCAGCCCGATGACAGGGGTTAGCAATCAGCCCCAGCATTTT.

This clone was observed a single time. The V gene is TRBV5-4, the J gene TRBJ1-1, with unresolved D. Germline V CDR1 and CDR2: SGHNT, YYREEE (reference sequence). The CDR3 contains 13 residues. V was pared by 2 bases and J by 1 base, with 6 bases between. CDR3 region: CASSFGGNTEAFF. CDR3 sequence (DNA): TGTGCCAGCAGCTTTGGCGGGAACACTGAAGCTTTCTTT.

V is TRBV10-3 and J is TRBJ1-5, with D possibly TRBD1 on 6 matching bases. CDR3 size: 16 residues. The ends were cut back, 10 bases at V and 0 bases at J, with 19 bases in the middle. The germline V gene has CDR1 ENHRY and CDR2 SYGVKD. The CDR3 coding sequence is TGTGCCACCACCCGGGACATCGAGGATAGCAATCAGCCCCAGCATTTT. Translated: CATTRDIEDSNQPQHF.

This rearrangement joins TRBV19 to TRBJ2-3, with a weak D call TRBD2 (6 bases). This CDR3 region has 15 residues. Germline CDR1 is LNHDA and CDR2 is SQIVND (reference sequence). V gave up 9 bases and J gave up 2 bases, with 18 bases separating them. The CDR3 reads CASCIVGGSTDTQYF. The DNA of the CDR3 is TGTGCCAGCTGTATAGTGGGGGGTTCCACAGATACGCAGTATTTT.

The chain combines TRBV6-1 with TRBJ1-5; D remains ambiguous. The CDR3 sequence is 13 residues long. Germline V lookup: CDR1 MNHNS, CDR2 SASEGT. V was shortened by 11 bases and J by 4 bases, with 15 bases between the two germline ends. The CDR3 DNA is TGTGCCGACGGCCCAGGATTAAATCAGCCCCAGCATTTT. Its translation: CADGPGLNQPQHF.

The rearrangement links TRBV19 to TRBJ1-1; TRBD1 might be the D (6 bases). There are 17 residues in the CDR3. CDR1 LNHDA and CDR2 SQIVND come from the germline V gene (reference sequence). Deletions cut 4 bases from V and 3 bases from J, with 21 bases between. CDR3: CASSTRDKPLGDTEAFF. In DNA form, the CDR3 reads TGTGCCAGTAGTACACGGGACAAACCTTTGGGGGACACTGAAGCTTTCTTT. Full variable domain (remainder filled in from reference TRBV19 and TRBJ1-1): DGGITQSPKYLFRKEGQNVTLSCEQNLNHDAMYWYRQDPGQGLRLIYYSQIVNDFQKGDIAEGYSVSREKKESFPLTVTSAQKNPTAFYLCASSTRDKPLGDTEAFFGQGTRLTVV.

The V gene is TRBV4-1, the J gene TRBJ2-7; D ambiguous. The CDR3 totals 14 residues. V was shortened by 0 bases and J by 3 bases, with 9 bases between the two germline ends. The germline V gene has CDR1 MGHRA and CDR2 YSYEKL. In nucleotides, the CDR3 is TGCGCCAGCAGCCAAGATCTGGGAAGCTACGAGCAGTACTTC. This encodes CASSQDLGSYEQYF.

The CDR3, as DNA: TGTGCCAGCAGCGCTGCGTCGGGGGGGAGAAACCACAATGAGCAGTTCTTC. The encoded protein is CASSAASGGRNHNEQFF. V usage is TRBV9 and J usage is TRBJ2-1; 8 nucleotides line up with TRBD2. The CDR3 has 17 residues. V lost 3 bases to trimming and J lost 5 bases; unmatched junction nucleotides: 13. The germline V gene encodes CDR1 SGDLS and CDR2 YYNGEE.

This chain joins TRBV6-5 and TRBJ2-7; 9 nucleotides match TRBD1. The germline V gene encodes CDR1 MNHEY and CDR2 SVGAGI. The CDR3 is 14 residues long. V was pared by 2 bases and J by 6 bases, with 5 bases of the junction left unmatched. The DNA for the CDR3 is TGTGCCAGCAGTTACCTCGGACAGGGGCCCGAGCAGTACTTC. Its translation is CASSYLGQGPEQYF.

V gene TRBV14 combines with J gene TRBJ1-5; D gene unclear. The germline V gene has CDR1 SGHDN and CDR2 FVKESK. This CDR3 has 12 amino acids. V was cut by 0 bases and J by 4 bases, with 1 base left in between. The CDR3 spells CASSQENQPQHF. In DNA form, the CDR3 reads TGTGCCAGCAGCCAAGAGAATCAGCCCCAGCATTTT.

V is TRBV6-4 and J is TRBJ2-1; the D gene could be TRBD1 or TRBD2 (6 bases each). Between the trimmed V and J ends, which lost 4 bases and 4 bases, there was a span of 11 bases. Germline CDR1 and CDR2: MRHNA and SNTAGT. There are 14 residues in the CDR3. The CDR3 DNA sequence: TGTGCCAGCAGTGCGTCGGGGGCTTACAATGAGCAGTTCTTC. Amino acids: CASSASGAYNEQFF.

By share, this clone ranks as medium-sized. The chain recombines TRBV6-1 with TRBJ1-1; 7 bases fit TRBD1. After removal of 5 bases from V and 1 base from J, the junction contained 4 bases not matched to a gene. Germline-derived CDR1 and CDR2 are MNHNS and SASEGT. This CDR3 has 14 residues. The CDR3 spells CASSTGTENTEAFF. The CDR3 bases are TGTGCCAGCAGTACCGGGACAGAGAACACTGAAGCTTTCTTT.

The rearrangement joins TRBV9 to TRBJ2-7; the D call may be TRBD1 or TRBD2 (5 bases each). The CDR3 loop spans 15 amino acids. Germline loops: CDR1 SGDLS, CDR2 YYNGEE. V was cut by 3 bases and J by 5 bases, with 18 bases left in between. CDR3 in amino acids: CASSGGDLGPDEQYF. The CDR3 nucleotides read TGTGCCAGCAGCGGAGGGGATCTAGGCCCCGACGAGCAGTACTTC.

The rearrangement links TRBV19 to TRBJ1-2; D unclear. The CDR3 has 15 residues. V lost 1 base and J lost 10, with 19 bases in between. Germline CDR1 and CDR2: LNHDA and SQIVND (reference sequence). The CDR3 loop is CASSIAAVVRTHYTF. The CDR3 region has the DNA TGTGCCAGTAGTATAGCGGCGGTAGTTCGGACTCACTACACCTTC.

This clone appeared a few times. The genes are TRBV10-1 and TRBJ2-3; no clear D gene. The germline CDR1 and CDR2 sequences are WNHNN and SYGVQD (reference sequence). Trimming took off 4 bases at V and 1 base at J, with 6 bases between the two ends. The CDR3 has 13 amino acids. The CDR3 DNA reads as TGCGCCAGCAGTGGCCACCGCACAGATACGCAGTATTTT. Amino acid sequence: CASSGHRTDTQYF.